Listed below are T cell receptor beta chains from one sample, sequenced in a study of metastatic and nonmetastatic thyroid tumors. TCRdb re-called the PCR reads through MiXCR. The sample has over 15,000 clones, roughly 31% seen once. The specimen sequenced was blood. Every receptor here comes from a female donor with papillary thyroid cancer or a benign thyroid nodule (not recorded which). Some clones in this sample may be carry-over from other donors' samples. Each CDR3 is given with its conserved first and last residue. D genes are given only for firm matches.

D: .
V: TRBV25-1
CDR3: CASTDRLLQYF

D: .
V: TRBV6-1
CDR3: CATSGKSYNSPLDF

D: TRBD2
V: TRBV4-1
CDR3: CASSQLAVANNEQFF

D: .
V: TRBV30
CDR3: CAWRGDGMNTEAFF

D: .
V: TRBV19
CDR3: CASSIWGEQYF

D: TRBD1
V: TRBV6-1
CDR3: CVTTGASGNTVYF

D: TRBD1
V: TRBV18
CDR3: CASSPGQGSHYEQYF

D: .
V: TRBV5-1
CDR3: CAGSFWTGTDTEAFF

D: .
V: TRBV27
CDR3: CASTQHRENSPLHF

D: .
V: TRBV6-2/TRBV6-3
CDR3: CASSYSQSSYEQYF

D: .
V: TRBV7-6
CDR3: CASSPRPGELFF

D: .
V: TRBV5-6
CDR3: CASSFGGPSCSGNTIYF

D: .
V: TRBV28
CDR3: CASSLGPRIYGYTF

D: TRBD1
V: TRBV5-1
CDR3: CASSLGQGTNTQYF

D: TRBD1
V: TRBV5-1
CDR3: CASRPRTGANTGELFF

D: .
V: TRBV20-1
CDR3: CSAQKQGSGSPLHF

D: TRBD1
V: TRBV6-1
CDR3: CASRPTGGYSPLHF

D: .
V: TRBV15
CDR3: CATTNRGSYNEQFF

D: .
V: TRBV6-1
CDR3: CASASGTLLDSYEQYF

D: .
V: TRBV5-4
CDR3: CASSLADSVGVSPLHF

D: TRBD2
V: TRBV20-1
CDR3: CSASMPSGVETQYF

D: TRBD2
V: TRBV5-1
CDR3: CASSPGGDPSYEQYF

D: TRBD2
V: TRBV18
CDR3: CASSLIAGREQFF

D: .
V: TRBV20-1
CDR3: CSARAWGSGGPDTQYF